This passage covers 5 T cell receptor beta chains from one sample sequenced in a study of identical twins. TCRdb called the 5' RACE reads again in MiXCR, with one record for every CDR3 protein. This sample has 700,000 or so distinct CDR3 sequences, with around 8.6% found just once. These same data were also listed under a study on yellow fever vaccine responses in identical twins.

Sequenced: PBMCs. The receptors were gathered from a woman in her late teens or twenties in good health.

The chain links TRBV2 to TRBJ2-3; a possible D gene is TRBD1 (6 bases). The CDR3 sequence is 17 residues long. Per germline, CDR1 SNHLY and CDR2 FYNNEI. The germline V and J ends were trimmed by 0 bases and 4 bases, with 17 bases remaining between them. The DNA for the CDR3 is TGTGCCAGCAGTGAAGCCCTTAGAGGGGGTGGGTCAGATACGCAGTATTTT. Encoded protein: CASSEALRGGGSDTQYF. The full variable domain, its missing parts supplied by reference TRBV2 and TRBJ2-3, is EPEVTQTPSHQVTQMGQEVILRCVPISNHLYFYWYRQILGQKVEFLVSFYNNEISEKSEIFDDQFSVERPDGSNFTLKIRSTKLEDSAMYFCASSEALRGGGSDTQYFGPGTRLTVL.

The sample holds a few counts of this clonotype. The chain is built from TRBV11-2 and TRBJ2-5, with D perhaps matching TRBD1 or TRBD2 (7 bases each). This CDR3 is 16 amino acids long. Germline V gene lookup returns CDR1 SGHAT and CDR2 FQNNGV. Trimming left V 5 bases short and J 2 bases short, with 18 bases between. CDR3 protein: CASSLRGGPDQETQYF. CDR3 bases: TGTGCCAGCAGCCTCAGGGGGGGGCCGGATCAAGAGACCCAGTACTTC.

In the case of this clonotype: The junction departs from germline at one end; a sequencing error may be responsible. V is TRBV7-6 and J is TRBJ2-5, with 9 bases matching TRBD2. The germline V gene has CDR1 SGHVS and CDR2 FNYEAQ. The CDR3 loop spans 14 amino acids. Here the CDR3 reads CASSIAGAGETQYF. The CDR3 DNA sequence: TGTGCCAGCAGCATAGCGGGGGCCGGGGAGACCCAGTACTTC.

This clonotype was counted between two and nine times. V usage is TRBV5-6 and J usage is TRBJ2-7; 7 bases are a match to TRBD1. The CDR3 is 15 residues long. Per germline, CDR1 SGHDT and CDR2 YYEEEE. V trimming: 0 bases; J trimming: 7 bases; junction bases outside the gene matches: 10. CDR3 region: CASSLVDRELREQYF. CDR3 nucleotide sequence: TGTGCCAGCAGCTTGGTCGACAGGGAATTAAGAGAGCAGTACTTC.

This rearrangement joins TRBV12-3 or TRBV12-4 to TRBJ2-1; 10 bases match TRBD2. This CDR3 has 17 amino acids. Trimming at V came to 1 base and at J to 4 bases, leaving 7 bases not matched to a gene. In nucleotides, the CDR3 is TGTGCCAGCAGTTTAGAGACAACTAGCGGGGATTACAATGAGCAGTTCTTC. Its protein is CASSLETTSGDYNEQFF.